This TCR beta chain emerged from a study of T cells after yellow fever vaccination. TCRdb ran MiXCR on the 5' RACE reads and lists one entry per CDR3 protein. The sample consists of 500,000 to 650,000 distinct CDR3 sequences, about a sixth of them appearing once. The CDR3 contains 14 residues. Trimming removed 5 bases at V and 2 bases at J, with 12 bases between. Germline values: CDR1 SGHRS, CDR2 YFSETQ. The sample holds many counts of this clonotype. The chain carries TRBV5-1 and TRBJ2-3; a possible D gene is TRBD1 (5 bases). Sequenced material: PBMCs, taken around 5 days after the first yellow fever vaccination. This TCR was recovered from a man aged 18-30 years who received the YFV17D yellow fever vaccine. The DNA of the CDR3 is TGCGCCAGCAGGGAGAACAGGAACACAGATACGCAGTATTTT. It translates to CASRENRNTDTQYF.